The 20 T cell receptor beta chains reported below all come from one sample, sequenced in a study of blood T cells in healthy people across ages. Using a J-beta primer mix together with a sample-barcoded 5' primer, a second PCR was run for about 6 to 11 cycles. Via MiXCR, TCRdb re-called the 5' RACE reads, giving one row per CDR3 protein. Of 1.5 million to 2 million distinct CDR3 sequences in the sample, 30% to 40% were seen once. Sequencing input: blood. The source of these receptors is a human donor in good health.

The genes are TRBV6-2 or TRBV6-3 and TRBJ1-5, with TRBD1 as a possible D gene (6 bases). V lost 7 bases and J lost 4, with 11 bases in between. Germline V CDR1 and CDR2: MNHEY, SVGEGT. The CDR3 runs to 13 residues. The CDR3 DNA sequence: TGTGCCAGCACCAAAACAGGGAATCAGCCCCAGCATTTT. Amino acid sequence: CASTKTGNQPQHF.

The chain carries TRBV20-1 and TRBJ2-4; D gene unclear. Germline CDR1 reads DFQATT; CDR2 reads SNEGSKA (reference sequence). The CDR3 contains 13 residues. V dropped 0 bases and J dropped 14 bases, with 17 bases sitting between them. CDR3 protein: CSARDRAWPQEYF. For the CDR3, the DNA is TGCAGTGCTAGAGATAGAGCCTGGCCTCAAGAGTACTTC.

This clonotype has more than one count but fewer than ten. The chain joins TRBV6-2 or TRBV6-3 to TRBJ2-5; the D is unclear. V lost 3 bases to trimming and J lost 3 bases, with 8 bases between them. This CDR3 comprises 13 residues. CDR1 and CDR2 (germline): MNHEY, SVGEGT. CDR3 DNA sequence: TGTGCCAGCAGTTATGCAGCCGAAGAGACCCAGTACTTC. This gives the protein CASSYAAEETQYF.

The chain has TRBV15 and TRBJ1-4; no definite D call. The CDR3 is 12 residues long. The germline V gene encodes CDR1 LNHNV and CDR2 YYDKDF (reference sequence). The V and J ends lost 2 bases and 6 bases respectively, with 4 bases between them. Here the CDR3 reads CATSRLDEKLFF. The CDR3 DNA is TGTGCCACCAGCAGATTGGATGAAAAACTGTTTTTT.

The chain links TRBV12-3 or TRBV12-4 to TRBJ2-7; D gene uncertain. The end of the DNA fits TRBJ2-5 better, so the J call may be wrong. The CDR3 is 14 residues long. CDR3 in amino acids: CASSPGPFGETQYF. CDR3 nucleotide sequence: TGTGCCAGCAGTCCCGGACCCTTCGGAGAGACCCAGTACTTC.

The rearrangement uses TRBV7-3 and TRBJ2-2; D is perhaps TRBD2 (6 bases). V dropped 2 bases and J dropped 4 bases, with 11 bases sitting between them. From germline, CDR1 is SGHTA and CDR2 FQGTGA. This CDR3 spans 15 amino acids. CDR3 loop: CASSLQGGATGELFF. In DNA, the CDR3 is TGTGCCAGCAGCTTACAGGGCGGGGCCACCGGGGAGCTGTTTTTT.

CDR3 loop: CASSLWLYRQGQNTEAFF. The CDR3 DNA reads as TGTGCCAGCAGCTTATGGTTGTATAGACAGGGGCAGAACACTGAAGCTTTCTTT. The V call is TRBV7-2, the J call TRBJ1-1, with TRBD1 matching 8 bases. The CDR3 is made up of 18 amino acids. CDR1 and CDR2 (germline): SGHTA, FQGNSA. The V and J ends lost 2 bases and 1 base, in that order; junction bases with no gene match: 12.

This chain links TRBV7-6 with TRBJ2-3; D is possibly TRBD1 or TRBD2 (5 bases each). V lost 5 bases and J 3 bases, leaving 18 bases between the germline ends. The CDR3 has 16 residues. The germline CDR1 and CDR2 sequences are SGHVS and FNYEAQ. As DNA, the CDR3 is TGTGCCAGCAGCACTACGGGACGACTGAGGACAGATACGCAGTATTTT. Translating it yields CASSTTGRLRTDTQYF.

The chain is built from TRBV28 and TRBJ2-3; 9 nucleotides line up with TRBD1. Germline V gives CDR1 MDHEN, CDR2 SYDVKM. Unmatched junction bases numbered 13, after V lost 3 bases and J lost 6 bases. The CDR3 spans 17 residues. CDR3 residues: CASSLIGANRGHDTQYF. The CDR3 DNA follows: TGTGCCAGCAGTTTGATTGGGGCTAACAGGGGGCATGATACGCAGTATTTT.

This clonotype has just a few counts. The chain uses TRBV13 and TRBJ2-5; no firm D call. This CDR3 region has 15 residues. Trimming took 5 bases from V and 1 from J, leaving 14 bases between them. CDR1 and CDR2 from the germline V gene are PRHDT and FYEKMQ (reference sequence). The CDR3 DNA reads TGTGCCAGCAGCCTTACCGGAAAACGCCAAGAGACCCAGTACTTC. It translates to CASSLTGKRQETQYF.

This clonotype occurred a few times. The genes are TRBV25-1 and TRBJ2-3; tentatively, D is TRBD1 (5 bases). The germline V gene has CDR1 MGHDK and CDR2 SYGVNS. Trimming stripped 1 base from V and 7 bases from J, with 9 bases between. This CDR3 is built from 13 residues. The chain's CDR3 is CASSESGPYTQYF. CDR3 nucleotides: TGTGCCAGCAGTGAATCAGGGCCCTATACGCAGTATTTT.

A few counts support this clonotype. The chain uses TRBV9 and TRBJ2-1; unclear D gene. V lost 4 bases, J lost 7 bases, and 9 bases lay in between. CDR3 length: 12 residues. Germline CDR1 is SGDLS and CDR2 is YYNGEE. For the CDR3, the DNA is TGTGCCAGCAGCCCTCCGCTAAATGAGCAGTTCTTC. It is translated as CASSPPLNEQFF. The variable domain in full, completed from reference TRBV9 and TRBJ2-1, reads DSGVTQTPKHLITATGQRVTLRCSPRSGDLSVYWYQQSLDQGLQFLIQYYNGEERAKGNILERFSAQQFPDLHSELNLSSLELGDSALYFCASSPPLNEQFFGPGTRLTVL.

This clonotype was found a few times. The chain uses TRBV12-3 or TRBV12-4 and TRBJ1-5, with 9 bases identical to TRBD1. CDR3 length equals 15 residues. The V and J ends lost 6 bases and 7 bases, in that order; junction bases with no gene match: 10. The CDR3 here is CASRPGTGRNQPQHF. As DNA, the CDR3 is TGTGCCAGCAGACCCGGGACAGGGAGGAACCAGCCCCAGCATTTT.

Notes on this clonotype: The germline gene is not matched at one end of the junction; a read error may be the cause. The chain is built from TRBV11-2 and TRBJ2-1; 7 bases align to TRBD1. The germline gives CDR1 SGHAT, CDR2 FQNNGV. This CDR3 spans 13 amino acids. As DNA, the CDR3 is TGTGCCTGCAGTCGGGACAGAGGACGTGAGCAGTTCTTC. Encoded protein: CACSRDRGREQFF.

The chain uses TRBV10-3 and TRBJ2-7; a possible D gene is TRBD2 (6 bases). Trimming stripped 2 bases from V and 2 bases from J, with 13 bases between. The CDR3 totals 15 residues. Germline-derived CDR1 and CDR2 are ENHRY and SYGVKD. CDR3: CAISELTGGPYEQYF. In DNA, the CDR3 is TGTGCCATCAGTGAGCTTACCGGGGGTCCCTACGAGCAGTACTTC.

The rearrangement uses TRBV29-1 and TRBJ2-3; D is unclear. CDR1 and CDR2 from the germline V gene are SQVTM and ANQGSEA. V lost 5 bases and J 4 bases, leaving 4 bases between the germline ends. The length of the CDR3 is 10 residues. As DNA, the CDR3 is TGCAGCGTTCCCGCAGATACGCAGTATTTT. It is translated as CSVPADTQYF.

This sequence joins TRBV7-2 and TRBJ1-2; tentatively, D is TRBD1 (6 bases). From germline, CDR1 is SGHTA and CDR2 FQGNSA. V dropped 1 base and J dropped 6 bases, with 9 bases sitting between them. The CDR3 is made up of 13 amino acids. This CDR3 reads CTSSLVQGNGYTF. DNA for the CDR3: TGTACCAGCAGCTTAGTACAGGGAAATGGCTACACCTTC.

In this sample, this clonotype turned up a few times. The chain combines TRBV7-9 with TRBJ2-7; no firm D call. Germline assignment: CDR1 SEHNR and CDR2 FQNEAQ (reference sequence). CDR3 size: 15 residues. The V and J ends lost 2 bases and 4 bases respectively, with 15 bases between them. The CDR3 sequence is CASSLPVRYGYEQYF. CDR3 DNA sequence: TGTGCCAGCAGCTTACCGGTGCGATATGGGTACGAGCAGTACTTC.

This clonotype was detected only a few times. This CDR3 reads CASSQDPGQGYIQYF. CDR3 sequence (DNA): TGCGCCAGCAGCCAAGATCCGGGACAGGGATACATTCAGTACTTC. The genes are TRBV4-1 and TRBJ2-4, with TRBD1 identical over 9 bases. Trimming took 0 bases from V and 8 from J; bases not matched to a gene: 5. CDR3 length: 15 amino acids. The germline V gene has CDR1 MGHRA and CDR2 YSYEKL.

The chain has TRBV12-5 and TRBJ2-3, with D maybe TRBD2 (6 bases). The V end was cut by 7 bases, the J end by 1 base, with 12 bases between. There are 14 residues in the CDR3. Germline-derived CDR1 and CDR2 are LGHNT and FRNRAP. The CDR3 reads CASAPGLGTDTQYF. Here the CDR3 DNA reads TGTGCTAGTGCCCCGGGACTCGGCACAGATACGCAGTATTTT.